This T cell receptor beta chain was observed in a study of cytomegalovirus exposure and HLA in healthy donors. CDR1 is SGHNT and CDR2 is YENEEA in the germline V gene. With 0 bases removed from V and 4 bases from J, the gap between germline ends came to 10 bases. The CDR3 is 15 amino acids. PCR was performed using 60 Vbeta and 13 Jbeta primers. Libraries were prepared by immunoSEQ multiplex PCR; TCRdb keeps only in-frame clonotypes and omits some of them. This table has 100,000 to 120,000 clones, around 78% appearing once. Notes on this clone: Antigen unknown.

Study results and limitations: Previous analysis showed most TCR beta V segments were productive about 87% or about 30% of the time. Some highly shared sequence variants likely arose as a pipeline artifact. An assumption of roughly uniform sequencing depth across donors underlay the presence/absence analyses. Later analysis identified about 17,000 TCR beta sequences associated with HLA alleles, using a false discovery rate threshold of 0.05.

The sequence was collected from a male donor in good health and CMV-seronegative. Sequenced: PBMCs. The chain links TRBV11-3 to TRBJ2-1; maybe TRBD2 (6 bases). This chain's CDR3 is CASSLDGRGYNEQFF. CDR3 bases: TGTGCCAGCAGCTTAGACGGGAGAGGATACAATGAGCAGTTCTTC. The full variable domain, completed using reference TRBV11-3 and TRBJ2-1, is EAGVVQSPRYKIIEKKQPVAFWCNPISGHNTLYWYLQNLGQGPELLIRYENEEAVDDSQLPKDRFSAERLKGVDSTLKIQPAELGDSAVYLCASSLDGRGYNEQFFGPGTRLTVL.